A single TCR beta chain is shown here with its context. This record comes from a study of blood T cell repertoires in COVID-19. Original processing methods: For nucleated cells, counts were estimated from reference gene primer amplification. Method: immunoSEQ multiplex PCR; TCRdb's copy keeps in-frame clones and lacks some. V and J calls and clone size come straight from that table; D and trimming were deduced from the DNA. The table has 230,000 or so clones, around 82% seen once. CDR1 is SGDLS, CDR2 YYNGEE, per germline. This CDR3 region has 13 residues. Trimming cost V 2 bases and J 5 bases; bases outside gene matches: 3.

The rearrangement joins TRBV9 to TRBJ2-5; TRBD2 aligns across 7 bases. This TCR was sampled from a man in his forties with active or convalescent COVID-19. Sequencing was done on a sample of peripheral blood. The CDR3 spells CASSVRLAETQYF. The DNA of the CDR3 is TGTGCCAGCAGCGTTAGACTAGCCGAGACCCAGTACTTC. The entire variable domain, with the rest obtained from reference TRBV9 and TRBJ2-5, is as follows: DSGVTQTPKHLITATGQRVTLRCSPRSGDLSVYWYQQSLDQGLQFLIQYYNGEERAKGNILERFSAQQFPDLHSELNLSSLELGDSALYFCASSVRLAETQYFGPGTRLLVL.